This T cell receptor (beta chain) is from a study of CXCR3-negative and CXCR3-positive naive CD8 T cells. Findings and caveats of the study: CXCR3-expressing naive cells carried TRB CDR3s more hydrophobic than those of CXCR3-negative naive cells.

The CDR3 has 15 amino acids. CDR1 MNHNS and CDR2 SASEGT come from the germline V gene. Notes on this clonotype: Its antigen is not identified.

In preparing the TRB cDNA libraries, 5' RACE with UMI labels was used. TCRdb derives one entry per CDR3 protein from the 5' RACE reads, leaving out DNA. This sample's table has about 85,000 distinct CDR3 sequences. The V gene is TRBV6-1, the J gene TRBJ2-7; TCRdb's D gene call, TRBD1, goes unchecked for lack of DNA. Sample: naive CXCR3+ CD8+ T cells from blood. Subset meaning: CD45RO-CCR7+CD27+CD95- naive CD8+ T cells expressing CXCR3 (TNR3+). The origin of this receptor is a human donor in good health. Some clones in this sample may be carry-over from other donors' samples. CDR3 in amino acids: CASSELTGGYYEQYF.